The present T cell receptor beta chain was sequenced within a study of blood T cell repertoires in COVID-19. The V segment lost 2 bases and the J segment 6 bases; nucleotides outside the gene matches: 10. The CDR3 totals 18 residues. CDR1 is LNHDA and CDR2 is SQIVND in the germline V gene (reference sequence). Methods used by the authors: Nucleated cell number was recorded as an estimate derived from reference gene primer amplification. Some clones are missing from TCRdb's copy, which holds only in-frame ones; the method was immunoSEQ multiplex PCR. V, J and clone size are taken as reported in that table, and D and trimming were inferred from the DNA itself. The sample includes about 67,000 clones, 70% to 90% of them seen just once.

The sample comprised peripheral blood. The V call is TRBV19, the J call TRBJ2-5; 15 bases match TRBD2. This TCR was sampled from a man between 45 and 60 years old with active COVID-19. This CDR3 reads CASSIYPGLAGGMKTQYF. CDR3 sequence (DNA): TGTGCCAGTAGTATATACCCAGGACTAGCGGGAGGGATGAAGACCCAGTACTTC.